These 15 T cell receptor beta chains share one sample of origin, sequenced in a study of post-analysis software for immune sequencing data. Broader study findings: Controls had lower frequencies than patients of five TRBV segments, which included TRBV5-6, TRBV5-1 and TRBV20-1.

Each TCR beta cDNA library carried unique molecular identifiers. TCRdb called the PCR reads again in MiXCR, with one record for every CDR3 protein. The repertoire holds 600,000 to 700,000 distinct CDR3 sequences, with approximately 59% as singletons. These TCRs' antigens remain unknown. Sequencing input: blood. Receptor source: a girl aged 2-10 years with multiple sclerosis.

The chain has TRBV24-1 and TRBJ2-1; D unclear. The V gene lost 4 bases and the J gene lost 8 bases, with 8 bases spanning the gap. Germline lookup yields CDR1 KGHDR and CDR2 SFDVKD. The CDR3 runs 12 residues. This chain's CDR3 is CATSDYSDEQFF. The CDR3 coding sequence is TGTGCCACCAGTGACTACAGCGATGAGCAGTTCTTC.

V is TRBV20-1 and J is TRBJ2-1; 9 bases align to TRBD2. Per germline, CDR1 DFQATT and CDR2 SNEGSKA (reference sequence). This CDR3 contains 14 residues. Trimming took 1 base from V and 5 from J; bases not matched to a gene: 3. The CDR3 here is CSARVAGVNNEQFF. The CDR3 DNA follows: TGCAGTGCTAGAGTAGCGGGAGTCAACAATGAGCAGTTCTTC.

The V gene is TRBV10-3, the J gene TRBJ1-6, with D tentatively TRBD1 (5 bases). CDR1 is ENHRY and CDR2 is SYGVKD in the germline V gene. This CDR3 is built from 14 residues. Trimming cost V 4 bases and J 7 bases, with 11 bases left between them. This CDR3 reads CAISGGVVNSPLHF. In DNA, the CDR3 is TGTGCCATCAGTGGGGGGGTTGTGAATTCACCCCTCCACTTT.

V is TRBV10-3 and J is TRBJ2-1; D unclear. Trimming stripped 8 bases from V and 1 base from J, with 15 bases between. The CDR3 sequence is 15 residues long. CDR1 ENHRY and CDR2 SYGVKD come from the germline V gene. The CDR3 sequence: CAIGDSTESYNEQFF. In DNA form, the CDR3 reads TGTGCCATCGGAGATTCGACGGAATCCTACAATGAGCAGTTCTTC.

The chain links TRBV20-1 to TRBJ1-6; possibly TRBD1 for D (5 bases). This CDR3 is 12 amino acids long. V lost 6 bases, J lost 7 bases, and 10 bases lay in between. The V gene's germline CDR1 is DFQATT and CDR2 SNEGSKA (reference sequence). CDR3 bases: TGCAGTGCCTCCCAGGGAAATTCACCCCTCCACTTT. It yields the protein CSASQGNSPLHF.

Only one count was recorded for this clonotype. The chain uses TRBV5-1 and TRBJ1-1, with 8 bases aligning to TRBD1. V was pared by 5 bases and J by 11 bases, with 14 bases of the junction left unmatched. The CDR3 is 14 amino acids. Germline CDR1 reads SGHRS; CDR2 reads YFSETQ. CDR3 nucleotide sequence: TGCGCCAGCAGTACGACAGGGGCCGGGGTGTTTGCTTTCTTT. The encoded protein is CASSTTGAGVFAFF.

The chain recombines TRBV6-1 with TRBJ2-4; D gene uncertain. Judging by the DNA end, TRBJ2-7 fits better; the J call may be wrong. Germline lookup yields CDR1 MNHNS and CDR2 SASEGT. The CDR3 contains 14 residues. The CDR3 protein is CASKGLSNPYEQYF. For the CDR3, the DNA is TGTGCCAGCAAAGGTTTGTCCAACCCCTACGAGCAGTACTTC.

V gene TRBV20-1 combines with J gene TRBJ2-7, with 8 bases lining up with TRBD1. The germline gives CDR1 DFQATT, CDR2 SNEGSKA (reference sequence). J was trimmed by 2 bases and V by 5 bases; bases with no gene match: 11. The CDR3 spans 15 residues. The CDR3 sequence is CSAPGVGDRTYEQYF. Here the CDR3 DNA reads TGCAGTGCTCCAGGGGTCGGGGACAGGACCTACGAGCAGTACTTC.

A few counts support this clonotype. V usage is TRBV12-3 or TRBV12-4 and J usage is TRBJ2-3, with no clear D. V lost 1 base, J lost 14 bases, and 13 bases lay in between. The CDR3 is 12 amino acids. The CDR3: CASSLVAEEWYF. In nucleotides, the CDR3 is TGTGCCAGCAGTTTAGTGGCTGAGGAGTGGTATTTT.

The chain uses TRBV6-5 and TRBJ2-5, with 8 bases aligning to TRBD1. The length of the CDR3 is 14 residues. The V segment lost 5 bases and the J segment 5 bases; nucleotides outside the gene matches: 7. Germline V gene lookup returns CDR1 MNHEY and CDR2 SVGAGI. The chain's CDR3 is CASSPLNRGETQYF. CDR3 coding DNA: TGTGCCAGCAGTCCGCTAAACAGGGGGGAGACCCAGTACTTC.

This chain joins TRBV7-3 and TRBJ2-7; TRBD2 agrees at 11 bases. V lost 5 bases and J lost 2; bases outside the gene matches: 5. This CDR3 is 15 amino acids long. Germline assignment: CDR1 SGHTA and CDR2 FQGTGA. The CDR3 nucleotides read TGTGCCAGCAGCCCCATAGCGGGAGGGCCCTACGAGCAGTACTTC. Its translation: CASSPIAGGPYEQYF.

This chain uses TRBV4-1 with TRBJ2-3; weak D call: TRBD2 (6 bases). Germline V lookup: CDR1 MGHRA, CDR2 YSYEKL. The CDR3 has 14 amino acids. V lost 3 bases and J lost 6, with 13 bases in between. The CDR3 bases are TGCGCCAGCAGCCAGGGACTGGTGGCGGATACGCAGTATTTT. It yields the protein CASSQGLVADTQYF.

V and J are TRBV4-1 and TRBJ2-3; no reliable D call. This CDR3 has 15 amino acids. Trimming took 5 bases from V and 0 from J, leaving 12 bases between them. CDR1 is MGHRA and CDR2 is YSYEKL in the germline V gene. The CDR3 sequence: CASSVLPHSTDTQYF. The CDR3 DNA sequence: TGCGCCAGCAGCGTACTCCCCCATAGCACAGATACGCAGTATTTT.

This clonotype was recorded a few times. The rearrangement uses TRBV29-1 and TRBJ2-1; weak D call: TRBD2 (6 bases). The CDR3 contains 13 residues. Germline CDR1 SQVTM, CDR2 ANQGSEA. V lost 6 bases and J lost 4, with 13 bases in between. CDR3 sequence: CSVAGRTYNEQFF. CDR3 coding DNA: TGCAGCGTGGCGGGACGGACATACAATGAGCAGTTCTTC.

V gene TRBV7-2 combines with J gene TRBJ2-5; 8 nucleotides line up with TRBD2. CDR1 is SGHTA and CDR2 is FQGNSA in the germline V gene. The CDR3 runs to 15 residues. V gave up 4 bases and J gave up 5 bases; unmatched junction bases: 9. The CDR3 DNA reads TGTGCCAGCAGCTCTCCGGGACTAGGGGGGGAGACCCAGTACTTC. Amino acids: CASSSPGLGGETQYF.